These T cell receptor beta chains were read from a single sample in a study of blood T cell repertoires in COVID-19. Sequencing was performed with immunoSEQ multiplex PCR; in TCRdb, only in-frame clones are kept and a portion is missing. The sample has approximately 70,000 clones; about 90% are singletons. Sequenced sample: peripheral blood. The receptors originated from a human donor in a cohort sampled during active COVID-19. Each CDR3 is given with its conserved first and last residue. Fields, in order: J gene, V gene, clone size, D gene, CDR3 protein, CDR3 DNA. A D gene is named only where the DNA matches it firmly. Not every row has a clone size; where given, it reads once, few, many or a size class.

J gene: TRBJ1-2; V gene: TRBV7-6; clone size: -; D gene: TRBD1; CDR3 protein: CASGIGTGATYGYTF; CDR3 DNA: TGTGCCAGCGGGATAGGGACAGGGGCGACCTATGGCTACACCTTC
J gene: TRBJ1-4; V gene: TRBV30; clone size: -; D gene: -; CDR3 protein: CAWSVLRAGRNEKLFF; CDR3 DNA: TGTGCCTGGAGTGTACTCAGGGCAGGCCGGAATGAAAAACTGTTTTTT
J gene: TRBJ2-6; V gene: TRBV27; clone size: -; D gene: TRBD1; CDR3 protein: CASSRQGALGANVLTF; CDR3 DNA: TGTGCCAGCAGTCGACAGGGGGCGCTCGGGGCCAACGTCCTGACTTTC
J gene: TRBJ1-6; V gene: TRBV6-1; clone size: -; D gene: TRBD1; CDR3 protein: CASSVARQGPNSPLHF; CDR3 DNA: TGTGCCAGCAGTGTAGCCCGACAGGGTCCCAATTCACCCCTCCACTTT
J gene: TRBJ2-7; V gene: TRBV11-2; clone size: -; D gene: TRBD1; CDR3 protein: CASSFVGTGEHEQYF; CDR3 DNA: TGTGCCAGCAGCTTCGTCGGGACAGGGGAGCACGAGCAGTACTTC
J gene: TRBJ1-2; V gene: TRBV10-3; clone size: -; D gene: -; CDR3 protein: CAISESPGANYGYTF; CDR3 DNA: TGTGCCATCAGTGAGTCGCCAGGGGCTAACTATGGCTACACCTTC
J gene: TRBJ1-1; V gene: TRBV19; clone size: -; D gene: TRBD1; CDR3 protein: CASSELGTAMNTEAFF; CDR3 DNA: TGTGCCAGTAGTGAGTTAGGGACAGCCATGAACACTGAAGCTTTCTTT
J gene: TRBJ1-1; V gene: TRBV7-2; clone size: -; D gene: TRBD1; CDR3 protein: CASSLATTGVNTEAFF; CDR3 DNA: TGTGCCAGCAGCTTAGCTACGACAGGGGTGAACACTGAAGCTTTCTTT
J gene: TRBJ1-5; V gene: TRBV19; clone size: -; D gene: TRBD1; CDR3 protein: CASRRDSFSDQPQHF; CDR3 DNA: TGTGCCAGTAGGCGGGACAGCTTCAGCGATCAGCCCCAGCATTTT
J gene: TRBJ1-1; V gene: TRBV27; clone size: -; D gene: -; CDR3 protein: CASSRSVNTEAFF; CDR3 DNA: TGTGCCAGCAGTCGCAGCGTGAATACTGAAGCTTTCTTT
J gene: TRBJ2-3; V gene: TRBV2; clone size: -; D gene: -; CDR3 protein: CASRGLPRDTQYF; CDR3 DNA: TGTGCCAGCAGAGGACTTCCCCGGGATACGCAGTATTTT
J gene: TRBJ1-2; V gene: TRBV12-3/TRBV12-4; clone size: -; D gene: -; CDR3 protein: CASSRPGEDGYTF; CDR3 DNA: TGTGCCAGCAGCCGACCAGGGGAAGATGGCTACACCTTC
J gene: TRBJ1-1; V gene: TRBV4-2; clone size: -; D gene: -; CDR3 protein: CASSQERGTEAFF; CDR3 DNA: TGTGCCAGCAGCCAAGAGAGGGGGACTGAAGCTTTCTTT
J gene: TRBJ2-7; V gene: TRBV9; clone size: once; D gene: TRBD1; CDR3 protein: CASSVYGQGSREEQYF; CDR3 DNA: TGTGCCAGCAGCGTATATGGACAGGGGTCGCGTGAGGAGCAGTACTTC
J gene: TRBJ1-2; V gene: TRBV28; clone size: -; D gene: -; CDR3 protein: CAIQIRDTSYGYTF; CDR3 DNA: TGTGCCATCCAGATCCGGGACACGTCCTATGGCTACACCTTC
J gene: TRBJ1-4; V gene: TRBV4-1; clone size: -; D gene: -; CDR3 protein: CASSRLNEKLFF; CDR3 DNA: TGCGCCAGCAGCCGCCTAAATGAAAAACTGTTTTTT
J gene: TRBJ1-6; V gene: TRBV6-5; clone size: -; D gene: -; CDR3 protein: CASSTTPTRSSPLHF; CDR3 DNA: TGTGCCAGCAGTACTACCCCTACTAGGAGTTCACCCCTCCACTTT
J gene: TRBJ1-2; V gene: TRBV4-3; clone size: -; D gene: -; CDR3 protein: CASSQEEGGFYGYTF; CDR3 DNA: TGCGCCAGCAGCCAGGAGGAGGGAGGGTTCTATGGCTACACCTTC
J gene: TRBJ2-1; V gene: TRBV7-2; clone size: -; D gene: -; CDR3 protein: CASSLLAGYPYNEQFF; CDR3 DNA: TGTGCCAGCAGTCTTCTGGCAGGCTATCCTTACAATGAGCAGTTCTTC
J gene: TRBJ2-7; V gene: TRBV4-2; clone size: -; D gene: TRBD2; CDR3 protein: CASSQGTSGLYEQYF; CDR3 DNA: TGTGCCAGCAGCCAAGGGACTAGCGGCCTGTACGAGCAGTACTTC